This T cell receptor (beta chain) came from a study of blood T cell repertoires in COVID-19. The repertoire was sequenced with immunoSEQ multiplex PCR; TCRdb's copy has only in-frame clones and lacks some. This table holds about 160,000 clones, about 90% found once. Germline CDR1 reads MNHEY; CDR2 reads SVGAGI. This CDR3 spans 15 amino acids. V was clipped by 6 bases and J by 8 bases, with 17 bases between them. Each participant's cohort was designated according to participant-reported clinical history. Sequenced material: PBMCs or T cells enriched from blood (not recorded which). The chain is built from TRBV6-5 and TRBJ1-6; D may be TRBD1 (5 bases). The clonotype comes from a woman in her fifties or sixties who had recovered from COVID-19. CDR3 in amino acids: CASSRRYRLDSPLHF. The CDR3 coding sequence is TGTGCCAGCAGCCGCCGGTACAGGTTAGATTCACCCCTCCACTTT.